These 19 T cell receptor beta chains originate from one sample sequenced in a study of regulatory dendritic cells for organ transplantation. Clones were sequenced by immunoSEQ multiplex PCR, and TCRdb holds only the in-frame ones, with some missing. The table includes under 50,000 clones, around nine tenths detected once. Sequencing input: naive CD8+ T cells from blood. Subset defined: CD45RA+ naive T cells. The receptors were sampled from a human donor in good health.

CDR3 in amino acids: CASSPALDYQETQYF. The CDR3 region has the DNA TGTGCCAGCAGTCCCGCCCTAGATTACCAAGAGACCCAGTACTTC. This sequence joins TRBV28 and TRBJ2-5; unclear D gene. V dropped 5 bases and J dropped 0 bases, with 13 bases sitting between them. CDR1 and CDR2 from the germline V gene are MDHEN and SYDVKM. There are 15 residues in the CDR3.

This chain connects TRBV28 to TRBJ2-3; either TRBD1 or TRBD2 may fit D (5 bases each). Germline-derived CDR1 and CDR2 are MDHEN and SYDVKM. The CDR3 totals 16 residues. Trimming cost V 2 bases and J 3 bases, with 15 bases left between them. CDR3 loop: CASSLEGTGGTDTQYF. CDR3 nucleotide sequence: TGTGCCAGCAGTTTAGAGGGAACTGGGGGAACAGATACGCAGTATTTT.

The chain employs TRBV4-3 and TRBJ1-1, with D maybe TRBD1 (6 bases). Germline CDR1 reads LGHNA; CDR2 reads YSLEER. The CDR3 is 15 amino acids. Trimming took off 1 base at V and 5 bases at J, with 14 bases between the two ends. DNA of the CDR3: TGCGCCAGCAGCCAAGGGTACAGGGCGGATACTGAAGCTTTCTTT. It yields the protein CASSQGYRADTEAFF.

The chain links TRBV27 to TRBJ2-6, with D uncertain. The CDR3 is 15 residues long. CDR1 MNHEY and CDR2 SMNVEV come from the germline V gene (reference sequence). V lost 5 bases to trimming and J lost 0 bases, with 8 bases between them. The CDR3 sequence: CASSMVNSGANVLTF. In DNA, the CDR3 is TGTGCCAGCAGTATGGTCAACTCTGGGGCCAACGTCCTGACTTTC.

The rearrangement uses TRBV30 and TRBJ1-1; 12 bases fit TRBD1. Germline CDR1 GTSNPN, CDR2 SVGIG (reference sequence). The CDR3 runs to 16 residues. J gave up 6 bases and V 3 bases, and 11 bases lay outside the gene matches. The CDR3 is CAWSRIPGQGAPEAFF. The CDR3 DNA follows: TGTGCCTGGAGCAGAATCCCGGGACAGGGGGCCCCTGAAGCTTTCTTT.

This chain links TRBV27 with TRBJ1-1; D not certain. The V end was cut by 3 bases, the J end by 5 bases, with 13 bases between. The CDR3 contains 14 residues. Looked up from germline, CDR1 is MNHEY and CDR2 is SMNVEV (reference sequence). CDR3 sequence (DNA): TGTGCCAGCAGTTTGGGTTCGGCGGGGACTGAAGCTTTCTTT. Translated, it gives CASSLGSAGTEAFF.

The chain joins TRBV27 to TRBJ2-1; D ambiguous. V was shortened by 0 bases and J by 0 bases, with 9 bases between the two germline ends. The CDR3 is 16 residues long. CDR1 MNHEY and CDR2 SMNVEV come from the germline V gene (reference sequence). DNA for the CDR3: TGTGCCAGCAGTTTATCCGGTCAGCCCTCCTACAATGAGCAGTTCTTC. It translates to CASSLSGQPSYNEQFF.

The chain couples TRBV9 to TRBJ2-1, with D possibly TRBD2 on 6 matching bases. Trimming stripped 4 bases from V and 4 bases from J, with 15 bases between. The length of the CDR3 is 15 residues. Germline V gene lookup returns CDR1 SGDLS and CDR2 YYNGEE. CDR3 sequence (DNA): TGTGCCAGCAGCCAAAGCGGGTTTTTATACAATGAGCAGTTCTTC. It is translated as CASSQSGFLYNEQFF.

CDR3 in DNA: TGTGCCAGCAGTTTTTCTAGCTGGAACTACAATGAGCAGTTCTTC. Its protein is CASSFSSWNYNEQFF. The chain has TRBV28 and TRBJ2-1, with TRBD2 as a possible D gene (5 bases). Germline loops: CDR1 MDHEN, CDR2 SYDVKM. Trimming cost V 3 bases and J 3 bases, with 12 bases left between them. This CDR3 spans 15 amino acids.

The chain combines TRBV15 with TRBJ2-7, with 7 bases matching TRBD2. Germline lookup yields CDR1 LNHNV and CDR2 YYDKDF (reference sequence). The CDR3 is 13 amino acids. J gave up 4 bases and V 5 bases, and 5 bases lay outside the gene matches. CDR3 residues: CATSPGGWYEQYF. The CDR3 nucleotides are TGTGCCACCAGCCCCGGGGGGTGGTACGAGCAGTACTTC.

This rearrangement joins TRBV15 to TRBJ2-5; 10 bases match TRBD2. V shed 2 bases, J shed 2 bases, and the junction held 2 bases outside the gene matches. The CDR3 runs 15 residues. Germline V lookup: CDR1 LNHNV, CDR2 YYDKDF (reference sequence). CDR3 sequence reads: CATSRFSGGQETQYF. In nucleotides, the CDR3 is TGTGCCACCAGCAGATTTAGCGGGGGGCAAGAGACCCAGTACTTC.

The table lists this clone with a few counts. The chain uses TRBV12-5 and TRBJ1-5; D might be TRBD1 (6 bases). The germline V gene has CDR1 LGHNT and CDR2 FRNRAP. CDR3 length: 12 amino acids. V was shortened by 4 bases and J by 8 bases, with 9 bases between the two germline ends. CDR3 residues: CASGWGAEPQHF. For the CDR3, the DNA is TGTGCTAGTGGTTGGGGGGCGGAGCCCCAGCATTTT.

This CDR3 is CASSLSGPLGYGYTF. In DNA form, the CDR3 reads TGCGCCAGCAGCTTGTCAGGGCCGTTGGGTTATGGCTACACCTTC. This sequence joins TRBV5-1 and TRBJ1-2, with D possibly being TRBD1 (5 bases). Germline V gene sequence: CDR1 SGHRS, CDR2 YFSETQ. This CDR3 comprises 15 residues. The germline V and J ends were trimmed by 1 base and 5 bases, with 15 bases remaining between them.

The J gene is TRBJ1-2, the V gene TRBV7-2, with D possibly matching TRBD1 (5 bases). The germline V gene encodes CDR1 SGHTA and CDR2 FQGNSA. The V end was cut by 5 bases, the J end by 4 bases, with 14 bases between. This CDR3 is built from 14 residues. This chain's CDR3 is CASSPSDGGYGYTF. The CDR3 DNA follows: TGTGCCAGCAGCCCAAGCGACGGGGGCTATGGCTACACCTTC.

The sample holds a few counts of this clone. This chain uses TRBV6-5 with TRBJ1-2; possibly TRBD1 for D (6 bases). CDR1 is MNHEY and CDR2 is SVGAGI in the germline V gene. The CDR3 has 14 residues. The V end was cut by 6 bases, the J end by 6 bases, with 17 bases between. The chain's CDR3 is CASRGRQAGDGYTF. The CDR3 nucleotides are TGTGCCAGCAGGGGACGACAGGCAGGGGATGGCTACACCTTC.

This clone was counted between two and nine times. V gene TRBV6-1 combines with J gene TRBJ1-1, with a possible D match to TRBD1 (6 bases). V dropped 6 bases and J dropped 2 bases, with 10 bases sitting between them. In germline, CDR1 is MNHNS, CDR2 SASEGT. CDR3 size: 13 residues. CDR3 loop: CASSEQGNTEAFF. CDR3 bases: TGTGCCAGCAGCGAACAGGGAAACACTGAAGCTTTCTTT.

The chain carries TRBV4-3 and TRBJ2-5; D gene ambiguous. CDR3 length: 16 residues. CDR1 and CDR2 (germline): LGHNA, YSLEER. The V end was cut by 0 bases, the J end by 1 base, with 12 bases between. In DNA, the CDR3 is TGCGCCAGCAGCCAAGATTCAACCCCGCTCCAAGAGACCCAGTACTTC. This gives the protein CASSQDSTPLQETQYF.

The chain has TRBV6-5 and TRBJ2-5; TRBD1 aligns across 9 bases. Looked up from germline, CDR1 is MNHEY and CDR2 is SVGAGI. Germline trimming cut 4 bases from V and 5 bases from J; bases unmatched to any gene: 8. The CDR3 sequence is 15 residues long. CDR3 sequence (DNA): TGTGCCAGCAGTTTCTCGGGACAGGGAGGGGAGACCCAGTACTTC. It is translated as CASSFSGQGGETQYF.

The chain links TRBV15 to TRBJ2-4; possibly TRBD2 for D (5 bases). From germline, CDR1 is LNHNV and CDR2 YYDKDF (reference sequence). This CDR3 comprises 15 residues. The V end lost 1 base, the J end lost 4 bases, and 11 bases lay between the germline ends. CDR3 DNA: TGTGCCACCAGCAGAGTTCGGGAAATTAAAAACATTCAGTACTTC. Protein: CATSRVREIKNIQYF.